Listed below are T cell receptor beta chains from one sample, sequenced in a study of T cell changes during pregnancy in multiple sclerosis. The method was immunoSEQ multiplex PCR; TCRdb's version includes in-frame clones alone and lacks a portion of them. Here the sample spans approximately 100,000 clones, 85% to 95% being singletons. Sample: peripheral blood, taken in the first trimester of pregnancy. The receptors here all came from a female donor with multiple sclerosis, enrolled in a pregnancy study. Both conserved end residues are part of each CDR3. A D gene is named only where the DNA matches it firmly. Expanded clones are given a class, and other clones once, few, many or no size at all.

DNA: TGTGCCAGCAGCCCACTTACCGGACTAGCGGGCAATGAGCAGTTCTTC
CDR3: CASSPLTGLAGNEQFF
size: -
V: TRBV28
D: TRBD2
J: TRBJ2-1

DNA: TGTGCCAGCAGGTCTGAGATCACTAATGAAAAACTGTTTTTT
CDR3: CASRSEITNEKLFF
size: -
V: TRBV7-9
D: -
J: TRBJ1-4

DNA: TGTGCCACCAGCAGAGATTTGGAAGGGGCTGGAAACACCATATATTTT
CDR3: CATSRDLEGAGNTIYF
size: -
V: TRBV15
D: -
J: TRBJ1-3

DNA: TGTGCCAGCACCGTGACACCCCAGGGTTTAGAAAAACTGTTTTTT
CDR3: CASTVTPQGLEKLFF
size: -
V: TRBV2
D: -
J: TRBJ1-4

DNA: TGTGCCAGCAGCATAAATCCAGGGGTCTACAATGAGCAGTTCTTC
CDR3: CASSINPGVYNEQFF
size: -
V: TRBV7-3
D: -
J: TRBJ2-1

DNA: TGTGCCAGCAGTTACCGACAGGGAGGAGGCTACACCTTC
CDR3: CASSYRQGGGYTF
size: -
V: TRBV6-5
D: TRBD1
J: TRBJ1-2

DNA: TGTGCCAGCAGCTTTGGACAGGGACCCTACGAGCAGTACTTC
CDR3: CASSFGQGPYEQYF
size: -
V: TRBV5-6
D: TRBD1
J: TRBJ2-7

DNA: TGTGCCAGCAGCCATAGAGCGGGGGGAATCACAGATACGCAGTATTTT
CDR3: CASSHRAGGITDTQYF
size: -
V: TRBV7-9
D: TRBD2
J: TRBJ2-3

DNA: TGTGCCAGCAGCCTTGTGGGGTTAGGGGATGATGTTCAGTACTTC
CDR3: CASSLVGLGDDVQYF
size: -
V: TRBV6-6
D: -
J: TRBJ2-4

DNA: TGTGCCACCAGCACCCTCCGATCTAGCGGGGTCACAGATACGCAGTATTTT
CDR3: CATSTLRSSGVTDTQYF
size: -
V: TRBV15
D: TRBD2
J: TRBJ2-3

DNA: TGCGCCAGCAGTTTAACTCCCTTTGGTGGCTACACCTTC
CDR3: CASSLTPFGGYTF
size: -
V: TRBV5-1
D: -
J: TRBJ1-2

DNA: TGTGCCAGCTCACCACGGGGTCTCGGGGACAGAACTAATGAAAAACTGTTTTTT
CDR3: CASSPRGLGDRTNEKLFF
size: -
V: TRBV18
D: TRBD1
J: TRBJ1-4

DNA: TGTGCCAGCAGCTTAGCGCTTGGGCAGATCAACACCGGGGAGCTGTTTTTT
CDR3: CASSLALGQINTGELFF
size: -
V: TRBV7-2
D: -
J: TRBJ2-2

DNA: TGTGCAAGTCGCCCCGGGGGGGGGAGGGATCAGCCCCAGCATTTT
CDR3: CASRPGGGRDQPQHF
size: -
V: TRBV12-2
D: -
J: TRBJ1-5

DNA: TGCGCCAGCAGCCAAGATTCGGGACAGGGGTACGAAAAACTGTTTTTT
CDR3: CASSQDSGQGYEKLFF
size: few
V: TRBV4-1
D: TRBD1
J: TRBJ1-4

DNA: TGTGCCAGCCGCCCGGGAGGAGAAGAAAAACTGTTTTTT
CDR3: CASRPGGEEKLFF
size: -
V: TRBV2
D: -
J: TRBJ1-4

DNA: TGTGCCAGCAGCAAGCGGGGGGCGGATACGCAGTATTTT
CDR3: CASSKRGADTQYF
size: -
V: TRBV27
D: TRBD2
J: TRBJ2-3

DNA: TGTGCCAGCTATAGCGGGGGGGCATCAGAGACCCAGTACTTC
CDR3: CASYSGGASETQYF
size: -
V: TRBV19
D: TRBD2
J: TRBJ2-5

DNA: TGTGCCAGCAGTTACGCAGGGATGTATGAAAAACTGTTTTTT
CDR3: CASSYAGMYEKLFF
size: -
V: TRBV6-5
D: -
J: TRBJ1-4

DNA: TGTGCCATCAGCAGACATAACACTGAAGCTTTCTTT
CDR3: CAISRHNTEAFF
size: -
V: TRBV10-3
D: -
J: TRBJ1-1

DNA: TGTGCCAGCTCACCGGAACAGGGCGGGTTGGGCACTGAAGCTTTCTTT
CDR3: CASSPEQGGLGTEAFF
size: -
V: TRBV18
D: -
J: TRBJ1-1

DNA: TGTGCCTACTCGGCGACTAGCGGGGGGGCCTCTCCCCAAGAGACCCAGTACTTC
CDR3: CAYSATSGGASPQETQYF
size: -
V: TRBV2
D: TRBD2
J: TRBJ2-5

DNA: TGCGCCAGCCAGGACAGGATGAACACTGAAGCTTTCTTT
CDR3: CASQDRMNTEAFF
size: -
V: TRBV5-1
D: TRBD1
J: TRBJ1-1

DNA: TGTGCCAGCAGCCTAGATTATTCCCTCAATGAGCAGTTCTTC
CDR3: CASSLDYSLNEQFF
size: -
V: TRBV5-4
D: -
J: TRBJ2-1

DNA: TGTGCCTTAAACAGGCTAGGGACTGAAGCTTTCTTT
CDR3: CALNRLGTEAFF
size: -
V: TRBV30
D: -
J: TRBJ1-1

DNA: TGTGCCAGCAGCTTCGTAGCTAGCGGGGCCCTCACAGATACGCAGTATTTT
CDR3: CASSFVASGALTDTQYF
size: once
V: TRBV5-5
D: TRBD2
J: TRBJ2-3

DNA: TGTGCCAGCAGCATCCACGGTGAAGCTTTCTTT
CDR3: CASSIHGEAFF
size: -
V: TRBV13
D: -
J: TRBJ1-1

DNA: TGTGCCAGTAATCATCAGGGTGGTGAAGCTTTCTTT
CDR3: CASNHQGGEAFF
size: -
V: TRBV19
D: -
J: TRBJ1-1

DNA: TGTGCCTGGAGTGTCCTAGAGACCCAGTACTTC
CDR3: CAWSVLETQYF
size: -
V: TRBV30
D: -
J: TRBJ2-5

DNA: TGTGCCAGCAGCGGGTTAGCGGGGGGGCCGAACACCGGGGAGCTGTTTTTT
CDR3: CASSGLAGGPNTGELFF
size: -
V: TRBV13
D: TRBD2
J: TRBJ2-2

DNA: TGTGCCAGCAGCCAGGTCGGGGATGAAAAACTGTTTTTT
CDR3: CASSQVGDEKLFF
size: -
V: TRBV5-6
D: -
J: TRBJ1-4

DNA: TGTGCCAGCAGCGGCGGGGATACGCAGTATTTT
CDR3: CASSGGDTQYF
size: -
V: TRBV11-2
D: -
J: TRBJ2-3

DNA: TGTGCCAGCAGCCACCCTATTGGGGCCGTTTACAATGAGCAGTTCTTC
CDR3: CASSHPIGAVYNEQFF
size: -
V: TRBV4-2
D: -
J: TRBJ2-1

DNA: TGTGCCAGCAGCAGTGTAGGGACAAGATATCGGATGGGCAATCAGCCCCAGCATTTT
CDR3: CASSSVGTRYRMGNQPQHF
size: -
V: TRBV7-8
D: -
J: TRBJ1-5

DNA: TGTGCCAGCAGCGGCGAGGGGGCCTCGCTGACTGAAGCTTTCTTT
CDR3: CASSGEGASLTEAFF
size: -
V: TRBV5-4
D: TRBD1
J: TRBJ1-1

DNA: TGTGCCAGCAGCGTAGCTTTCAGCCCACAGCAGGAGACCCAGTACTTC
CDR3: CASSVAFSPQQETQYF
size: once
V: TRBV9
D: -
J: TRBJ2-5

DNA: TGTGCCTGGACTATAGGGGGAACTGGAAACACCATATATTTT
CDR3: CAWTIGGTGNTIYF
size: -
V: TRBV30
D: -
J: TRBJ1-3

DNA: TGTGCCAGCAGCTACGCCGTGGGCAGCTCCTACGAGCAGTACTTC
CDR3: CASSYAVGSSYEQYF
size: -
V: TRBV11-2
D: -
J: TRBJ2-7

DNA: TGTGCCAGCAGTCGGGGTAGCACTGAAGCTTTCTTT
CDR3: CASSRGSTEAFF
size: -
V: TRBV6-5
D: -
J: TRBJ1-1

DNA: TGCAGCGTCGCTACGACACAGGGGAAGAGCAGATATGGCTACACCTTC
CDR3: CSVATTQGKSRYGYTF
size: -
V: TRBV29-1
D: TRBD1
J: TRBJ1-2

DNA: TGCGCCAGCAGCTCGGACAGGGGCTATAATTCACCCCTCCACTTT
CDR3: CASSSDRGYNSPLHF
size: -
V: TRBV5-1
D: TRBD1
J: TRBJ1-6

DNA: TGTGCCACCAGCAGAGAGACAGGGCCAGGTCAGCCCCAGCATTTT
CDR3: CATSRETGPGQPQHF
size: -
V: TRBV15
D: TRBD1
J: TRBJ1-5

DNA: TGTGCCAGCAGCGTATTAAGAGGGTCCCAAGAGACCCAGTACTTC
CDR3: CASSVLRGSQETQYF
size: -
V: TRBV9
D: -
J: TRBJ2-5

DNA: TGCGCCAGCAGCTTGGTGCCTAGCGGGGACCCCTACGAGCAGTACTTC
CDR3: CASSLVPSGDPYEQYF
size: -
V: TRBV5-1
D: TRBD2
J: TRBJ2-7

DNA: TGTGCCAGCAGCTTGGCAGGAACGGATAATTCACCCCTCCACTTT
CDR3: CASSLAGTDNSPLHF
size: -
V: TRBV5-6
D: -
J: TRBJ1-6

DNA: TGTGCCACCAGCAGATCTGCCGCCTGGACAGAGAACACCGGGGAGCTGTTTTTT
CDR3: CATSRSAAWTENTGELFF
size: -
V: TRBV15
D: -
J: TRBJ2-2

DNA: TGTGCCAGCTCCTTTCAGGGGGGAGCCGGATACGAGCAGTACTTC
CDR3: CASSFQGGAGYEQYF
size: -
V: TRBV18
D: -
J: TRBJ2-7

DNA: TGTGCCAGCAGCCAAGACCCCGGACAGCGGAGGGGCTACACCTTC
CDR3: CASSQDPGQRRGYTF
size: -
V: TRBV14
D: -
J: TRBJ1-2

DNA: TGTGCCAGCAGTTCTAGCTCCTACAATGAGCAGTTCTTC
CDR3: CASSSSSYNEQFF
size: -
V: TRBV27
D: -
J: TRBJ2-1

DNA: TGTGCCAGCAGATCACTCCGGGGACAGGGGTCGGGGCCTTCACCCCTCCACTTT
CDR3: CASRSLRGQGSGPSPLHF
size: -
V: TRBV11-2
D: TRBD1
J: TRBJ1-6

DNA: TGTGCCTGGATGGGACAGGGCAATCAGCCCCAGCATTTT
CDR3: CAWMGQGNQPQHF
size: -
V: TRBV30
D: TRBD1
J: TRBJ1-5

DNA: TGTGCCATCATGGCTGCGGGGGGCTACGAGCAGTACTTC
CDR3: CAIMAAGGYEQYF
size: once
V: TRBV10-3
D: TRBD2
J: TRBJ2-7

DNA: TGTGCCAGCAGCTTGGAGTCGGTGGACACTGAAGCTTTCTTT
CDR3: CASSLESVDTEAFF
size: -
V: TRBV5-4
D: -
J: TRBJ1-1

DNA: TGTGCCAGCAGCTTCGTGACACCCACCGGGAGTGAGCAGTTCTTC
CDR3: CASSFVTPTGSEQFF
size: -
V: TRBV7-9
D: -
J: TRBJ2-1

DNA: TGTGCCAGCAGCACCCTTGGGGGGGGGCAGTACTTC
CDR3: CASSTLGGGQYF
size: -
V: TRBV5-6
D: TRBD2
J: TRBJ2-7